Included here is one T cell receptor (beta chain) sequence, with context. The entry originates in a study of blood T cell repertoires in COVID-19. Whole-study context: The United States, Italy and Spain were the sources of the acute and convalescent COVID-19 samples.

Using immunoSEQ multiplex PCR, the repertoire was profiled, and TCRdb retains in-frame clones only, with some absent. The table lists approximately 220,000 clones, about four fifths of them singletons, with around 3.3% in the top ten. Exposed volunteers were people who met a COVID-19 case within 2 weeks before study entry. The sequence derives from a woman between 35 and 50 years old who had been exposed to COVID-19. Sequenced sample: PBMCs or T cells enriched from blood (not recorded which).

CDR3 coding DNA: TGTGCCAGCAGACAGGGCTATCAGCCCCAGCATTTT. Translating gives CASRQGYQPQHF. The gene calls are TRBV6-5 and TRBJ1-5, with a weak D call TRBD1 (6 bases). CDR1 and CDR2 from the germline V gene are MNHEY and SVGAGI. V was shortened by 6 bases and J by 5 bases, with 8 bases between the two germline ends. This CDR3 has 12 amino acids.